The 23 T cell receptor beta chains given below trace back to one sample, sequenced in a study of blood T cell repertoires in COVID-19. The table came from immunoSEQ multiplex PCR; TCRdb's copy has only in-frame clones and leaves some out. This table has under 300,000 clones, roughly 90% appearing once. Sequencing input: peripheral blood. These receptors were taken from a woman aged 25 to 39 with acute or convalescent COVID-19.

V is TRBV30 and J is TRBJ2-3; D gene ambiguous. Trimming left V 2 bases short and J 5 bases short, with 8 bases between. Germline CDR1 GTSNPN, CDR2 SVGIG (reference sequence). This CDR3 spans 12 amino acids. CDR3 in amino acids: CAWSYLGDTQYF. For the CDR3, the DNA is TGTGCCTGGAGTTACCTCGGAGATACGCAGTATTTT. Full variable domain (rest looked up from reference TRBV30 and TRBJ2-3): SQTIHQWPATLVQPVGSPLSLECTVEGTSNPNLYWYRQAAGRGLQLLFYSVGIGQISSEVPQNLSASRPQDRQFILSSKKLLLSDSGFYLCAWSYLGDTQYFGPGTRLTVL.

J is TRBJ2-3 and V is TRBV10-3; 7 bases agree with TRBD1. The V and J ends lost 4 bases and 2 bases, in that order; junction bases with no gene match: 6. From germline, CDR1 is ENHRY and CDR2 SYGVKD. CDR3 size: 15 residues. CDR3 sequence: CAISVAGGNTDTQYF. CDR3 DNA sequence: TGTGCCATCAGTGTTGCAGGGGGTAACACAGATACGCAGTATTTT.

The V call is TRBV1, the J call TRBJ1-4; TRBD1, the table's D call, was not compared with the DNA. TRBV1 is an annotated pseudogene. CDR3 length: 14 amino acids. As DNA, the CDR3 is TGCACCAGCAGCCAAGATACAAGGGGTGAAAAACTGTTTTTT. It is translated as CTSSQDTRGEKLFF.

V gene TRBV11-2 combines with J gene TRBJ2-1; weak D call: TRBD1 (5 bases). This CDR3 has 16 residues. With 5 bases removed from V and 6 bases from J, the gap between germline ends came to 20 bases. CDR1 SGHAT and CDR2 FQNNGV come from the germline V gene. The CDR3 protein is CASSPHPAGRSNEQFF. The CDR3 DNA follows: TGTGCCAGCAGCCCCCATCCCGCAGGGCGAAGCAATGAGCAGTTCTTC.

The V and J genes are TRBV9 and TRBJ1-1; D is ambiguous. V lost 1 base to trimming and J lost 7 bases, with 14 bases between them. CDR1 and CDR2 (germline): SGDLS, YYNGEE. The CDR3 consists of 14 residues. CDR3 in DNA: TGTGCCAGCAGCGTATTTGAGGGCTCGGTTGAAGCTTTCTTT. Protein sequence: CASSVFEGSVEAFF. The full variable domain, rest sourced from reference TRBV9 and TRBJ1-1, is DSGVTQTPKHLITATGQRVTLRCSPRSGDLSVYWYQQSLDQGLQFLIQYYNGEERAKGNILERFSAQQFPDLHSELNLSSLELGDSALYFCASSVFEGSVEAFFGQGTRLTVV.

The chain links TRBV5-5 to TRBJ2-1; 8 nucleotides line up with TRBD1. The V and J ends lost 0 bases and 5 bases, in that order; junction bases with no gene match: 10. This CDR3 is built from 17 residues. Germline values: CDR1 SGHKS, CDR2 YYEKEE (reference sequence). The CDR3 sequence: CASSLEGTGGIDNEQFF. In DNA, the CDR3 is TGTGCCAGCAGCTTGGAAGGGACAGGAGGCATCGACAATGAGCAGTTCTTC.

The chain couples TRBV6-2 or TRBV6-3 to TRBJ2-7; D is undetermined. V lost 6 bases to trimming and J lost 0 bases, with 6 bases between them. Looked up from germline, CDR1 is MNHEY and CDR2 is SVGEGT. The CDR3 has 12 amino acids. The CDR3 DNA sequence: TGTGCCAGCAGCGCGTACTCCTACGAGCAGTACTTC. Its translation is CASSAYSYEQYF.

The CDR3 DNA follows: TGTGCCAGCAGCACCCTCCAGGGGCGACGCACAGATACGCAGTATTTT. Its translation: CASSTLQGRRTDTQYF. This chain links TRBV9 with TRBJ2-3; D might be TRBD1 (6 bases). The length of the CDR3 is 16 residues. Germline-derived CDR1 and CDR2 are SGDLS and YYNGEE. V lost 4 bases to trimming and J lost 1 base, with 16 bases between them.

The chain carries TRBV5-8 and TRBJ1-4; D ambiguous. The germline V gene has CDR1 SGHTS and CDR2 YDEGEE. Trimming left V 0 bases short and J 7 bases short, with 10 bases between. The CDR3 covers 14 residues. The CDR3 spells CASSLDISGEKLFF. The CDR3 DNA reads as TGTGCCAGCAGCTTGGACATCTCTGGTGAAAAACTGTTTTTT.

This clone was detected a few times. The chain is built from TRBV7-8 and TRBJ2-3; 15 positions agree with TRBD2. Germline V CDR1 and CDR2: SGHVS, FQNEAQ. This CDR3 is 18 amino acids long. V dropped 6 bases and J dropped 0; count of bases not matched to a gene: 7. CDR3: CASSSGLAGGISTDTQYF. The DNA of the CDR3 is TGTGCCAGCAGTAGCGGACTAGCGGGAGGGATTAGCACAGATACGCAGTATTTT. Full variable domain (missing parts from reference TRBV7-8 and TRBJ2-3): GAGVSQSPRYKVAKRGQDVALRCDPISGHVSLFWYQQALGQGPEFLTYFQNEAQLDKSGLPSDRFFAERPEGSVSTLKIQRTQQEDSAVYLCASSSGLAGGISTDTQYFGPGTRLTVL.

The CDR3 here is CASSRFTGFSGRIYEQYF. The CDR3 DNA reads as TGCGCCAGCAGCCGTTTTACCGGCTTTAGCGGGAGGATCTACGAGCAGTACTTC. The chain links TRBV5-1 to TRBJ2-7; the match to TRBD2 covers 10 bases. There are 18 residues in the CDR3. Germline CDR1 SGHRS, CDR2 YFSETQ. V lost 4 bases, J lost 3 bases, and 16 bases stayed unmatched.

The rearrangement uses TRBV7-6 and TRBJ2-1; no reliable D call. Trimming left V 4 bases short and J 2 bases short, with 12 bases between. The germline gives CDR1 SGHVS, CDR2 FNYEAQ. The length of the CDR3 is 15 residues. CDR3 bases: TGTGCCAGCAGCTCTAGGATCCTCGCCTACAATGAGCAGTTCTTC. Protein product: CASSSRILAYNEQFF.

V usage is TRBV9 and J usage is TRBJ2-3; the match to TRBD2 covers 10 bases. This CDR3 spans 12 amino acids. Germline CDR1 reads SGDLS; CDR2 reads YYNGEE. Unmatched junction bases numbered 6, after V lost 3 bases and J lost 14 bases. The CDR3 region is CASSEAGGPLYF. The DNA for the CDR3 is TGTGCCAGCAGCGAAGCGGGAGGGCCTCTGTATTTT.

V gene TRBV5-4 combines with J gene TRBJ2-7, with TRBD2 as a possible D gene (5 bases). CDR1 SGHNT and CDR2 YYREEE come from the germline V gene (reference sequence). Deletions cut 4 bases from V and 2 bases from J, with 13 bases between. CDR3 length: 14 amino acids. CDR3: CASSLGGATYEQYF. In DNA form, the CDR3 reads TGTGCCAGCAGCCTCGGAGGAGCGACCTACGAGCAGTACTTC.

This sequence joins TRBV19 and TRBJ2-6; D might be TRBD2 (5 bases). Germline V gives CDR1 LNHDA, CDR2 SQIVND (reference sequence). Trimming removed 1 base at V and 0 bases at J, with 7 bases between. The CDR3 length is 16 residues. The CDR3 loop is CASSIGGSSGANVLTF. DNA for the CDR3: TGTGCCAGTAGTATAGGAGGGAGCTCTGGGGCCAACGTCCTGACTTTC.

The chain recombines TRBV27 with TRBJ1-6; 7 bases agree with TRBD1. The CDR3 runs to 13 residues. The V gene end was trimmed by 11 bases and the J gene end by 2 bases; junction bases not matched to a gene: 3. From germline, CDR1 is MNHEY and CDR2 SMNVEV (reference sequence). This CDR3 is CAAGGPYNSPLHF. The CDR3 coding sequence is TGTGCCGCAGGGGGACCCTATAATTCACCCCTCCACTTT.

The chain has TRBV27 and TRBJ2-7, with D possibly being TRBD2 (6 bases). Looked up from germline, CDR1 is MNHEY and CDR2 is SMNVEV (reference sequence). Between the trimmed V and J ends, which lost 5 bases and 3 bases, there was a span of 20 bases. The CDR3 extends over 16 amino acids. In DNA form, the CDR3 reads TGTGCCAGCAGTATAAAACCGGGACTTAGGAACTACGAGCAGTACTTC. Translating gives CASSIKPGLRNYEQYF.

This clone was seen once. The chain is built from TRBV5-1 and TRBJ2-1; 9 bases line up with TRBD2. Per the germline V gene, CDR1 is SGHRS and CDR2 is YFSETQ. CDR3 size: 15 residues. V dropped 4 bases and J dropped 7; count of bases not matched to a gene: 9. This chain's CDR3 is CASSTTSGHPNEQFF. In DNA, the CDR3 is TGCGCCAGCAGCACGACTAGCGGCCACCCAAATGAGCAGTTCTTC.

The genes are TRBV5-4 and TRBJ2-5; TRBD2 matches at 7 bases. Germline V gene sequence: CDR1 SGHNT, CDR2 YYREEE (reference sequence). CDR3 size: 17 residues. The V gene end was trimmed by 4 bases and the J gene end by 1 base; junction bases not matched to a gene: 13. CDR3 sequence reads: CASSDAPASGFQETQYF. CDR3 DNA: TGTGCCAGCAGCGATGCGCCGGCTAGCGGATTCCAAGAGACCCAGTACTTC.

The J gene is TRBJ1-2, the V gene TRBV25-1, with a tentative D call TRBD1 (5 bases). Germline V gene data show CDR1 as MGHDK and CDR2 as SYGVNS. V lost 10 bases and J 1 base, leaving 13 bases between the germline ends. This CDR3 has 13 residues. The CDR3: CATSGGDNYGYTF. The CDR3 region has the DNA TGTGCCACCTCGGGGGGAGATAACTATGGCTACACCTTC.

The gene calls are TRBV18 and TRBJ2-2; D call uncertain. This CDR3 contains 16 residues. The germline gives CDR1 KGHSH, CDR2 LQKENI. The V gene lost 2 bases and the J gene lost 0 bases, with 10 bases spanning the gap. The CDR3 nucleotides are TGTGCCAGCTCACCATTCCCCCCCGCGAACACCGGGGAGCTGTTTTTT. Translated, it gives CASSPFPPANTGELFF. Full variable domain (missing parts from reference TRBV18 and TRBJ2-2): NAGVMQNPRHLVRRRGQEARLRCSPMKGHSHVYWYRQLPEEGLKFMVYLQKENIIDESGMPKERFSAEFPKEGPSILRIQQVVRGDSAAYFCASSPFPPANTGELFFGEGSRLTVL.

V is TRBV6-5 and J is TRBJ2-1; 12 bases are shared with TRBD2. Trimming took 10 bases from V and 2 from J; bases not matched to a gene: 3. This CDR3 has 14 residues. CDR1 is MNHEY and CDR2 is SVGAGI in the germline V gene. CDR3 loop: CATRTSGTYNEQFF. The CDR3 DNA reads as TGTGCCACAAGGACTAGCGGGACCTACAATGAGCAGTTCTTC.

This chain joins TRBV3-1 (or the pseudogene TRBV3-2) and TRBJ2-3; 7 nucleotides agree with TRBD2. With 3 bases clipped from V and 5 bases from J, the junction kept 8 bases outside the gene matches. CDR1 is LGHDT, CDR2 YNNKEL, per germline (reference sequence). CDR3 length: 15 residues. CDR3 residues: CASSQISSGGDTQYF. In DNA, the CDR3 is TGTGCCAGCAGCCAGATATCCTCGGGGGGAGATACGCAGTATTTT.